This TCR beta chain was found in a study of T cell changes during pregnancy in multiple sclerosis (dated by TCRdb to about 2019). As for the study more broadly: The study examined how the T cell repertoire changed over the course of pregnancy in women with multiple sclerosis.

On this clone: What antigen it recognizes has not been identified. Within one base of it there is no much larger clone, and no base qualities were kept.

The library was prepared using the immunoSEQ multiplex PCR assay. Not all clones reach the TCRdb copy of this immuneACCESS table, which keeps in-frame sequences only. Checked studies attribute under half of the gap to unresolved V genes and leave the rest unexplained. The sample table holds about 62,000 clones, of which 80% to 90% were seen once. The top ten clonotypes cover about 2.5% of the sample. The germline V gene yields SGDLS for CDR1 and YYNGEE for CDR2. Inclusive of the bounding cysteine and phenylalanine, the CDR3 is 17 residues long. Here the CDR3 DNA is all that survives: 51 bases in frame from base 1. V lost 2 bases and J lost 5 bases, and the count of bases not matched to a germline gene is 10.

The sequencing used peripheral blood, collected in the first trimester of pregnancy. The receptor chain draws on TRBV9 and TRBJ2-5, with TRBD1 identical over 12 junction bases. The clonotype originates from a female donor with multiple sclerosis, enrolled in a pregnancy study. In nucleotides, the sequence is TGTGCCAGCAGCGTTCAGGGACAGGGGGCTTTAGGGGAGACCCAGTACTTC. It encodes CASSVQGQGALGETQYF.